Shown below are 16 T cell receptor beta chains from a single sample sequenced in a study of T cell responses to AZD1222 COVID-19 vaccine. The data were produced by immunoSEQ multiplex PCR, yet TCRdb's version contains in-frame clones alone and is incomplete. The sample lists 95,000 to 150,000 clones; approximately 85% were seen once. The input for sequencing was peripheral blood, taken on day 0 of AZD1222 vaccination. The origin of the receptors is an adult in good health.

This clone was seen once. V and J are TRBV30 and TRBJ1-1, with D perhaps TRBD1 (6 bases). This CDR3 has 13 amino acids. Looked up from germline, CDR1 is GTSNPN and CDR2 is SVGIG (reference sequence). Trimming removed 2 bases at V and 1 base at J, with 8 bases between. This CDR3 reads CAWSQGWNTEAFF. The CDR3 coding sequence is TGTGCCTGGAGTCAGGGGTGGAACACTGAAGCTTTCTTT.

This clone was picked up one time. This CDR3 reads CASSFTGLDGYTF. The CDR3 DNA sequence: TGTGCCAGCAGCTTTACAGGGCTGGATGGCTACACCTTC. The V and J genes are TRBV7-3 and TRBJ1-2, with D possibly being TRBD1 (6 bases). Germline assignment: CDR1 SGHTA and CDR2 FQGTGA. The CDR3 is 13 amino acids. V dropped 3 bases and J dropped 6 bases, with 11 bases sitting between them.

The chain carries TRBV24-1 and TRBJ2-3; weak D call: TRBD2 (5 bases). The CDR3 length is 15 residues. Germline V CDR1 and CDR2: KGHDR, SFDVKD. With 2 bases removed from V and 2 bases from J, the gap between germline ends came to 10 bases. The CDR3 region is CATSDYQDSTDTQYF. The CDR3 coding sequence is TGTGCCACCAGTGATTATCAGGACTCCACAGATACGCAGTATTTT.

The J gene is TRBJ2-2, the V gene TRBV6-5; 11 bases line up with TRBD2. Per germline, CDR1 MNHEY and CDR2 SVGAGI. V lost 6 bases, J lost 4 bases, and 1 base stayed unmatched. The CDR3 contains 14 residues. CDR3 coding DNA: TGTGCCAGCAGACTAGCGGGGGCCACCGGGGAGCTGTTTTTT. This translates into CASRLAGATGELFF.

The genes are TRBV18 and TRBJ2-2, with D possibly matching TRBD1 (5 bases). From germline, CDR1 is KGHSH and CDR2 LQKENI. The CDR3 runs 14 residues. Trimming took off 8 bases at V and 7 bases at J, with 17 bases between the two ends. Here the CDR3 reads CASTQGALGGELFF. DNA for the CDR3: TGTGCCAGCACTCAAGGGGCCCTCGGCGGGGAGCTGTTTTTT.

The chain recombines TRBV2 with TRBJ1-2; tentative D call: TRBD1 (5 bases). V was cut by 6 bases and J by 5 bases, with 19 bases left in between. This CDR3 is built from 15 residues. CDR1 and CDR2 (germline): SNHLY, FYNNEI. CDR3 DNA: TGTGCCAGCAGGAAGGGACTATATCAAACATATGGCTACACCTTC. Its translation: CASRKGLYQTYGYTF.

V usage is TRBV19 and J usage is TRBJ2-3, with D possibly being TRBD2 (5 bases). Deletions cut 6 bases from V and 1 base from J, with 8 bases between. The CDR3 is 13 residues long. Germline loops: CDR1 LNHDA, CDR2 SQIVND (reference sequence). The CDR3 sequence: CASRARGTDTQYF. CDR3 sequence (DNA): TGTGCCAGTAGGGCGCGGGGCACAGATACGCAGTATTTT.

V and J are TRBV6-6 and TRBJ2-7, with D possibly being TRBD1 or TRBD2 (5 bases each). The CDR3 covers 16 residues. The V gene lost 0 bases and the J gene lost 6 bases, with 18 bases spanning the gap. The germline CDR1 and CDR2 sequences are MNHNY and SVGAGI (reference sequence). CDR3 in DNA: TGTGCCAGCAGTTACTCGGGGGTCTCAGGTCTCGGCGAGCAGTACTTC. This codes for CASSYSGVSGLGEQYF.

The chain couples TRBV11-2 to TRBJ2-7, with 7 positions matching TRBD2. This CDR3 contains 15 residues. Germline V gene data show CDR1 as SGHAT and CDR2 as FQNNGV. V was clipped by 6 bases and J by 3 bases; unmatched bases: 11. CDR3 residues: CASRPLAASYYEQYF. In DNA, the CDR3 is TGTGCCAGCAGACCCCTAGCGGCTTCCTACTACGAGCAGTACTTC.

This clone was recorded a few times. The rearrangement uses TRBV4-2 and TRBJ1-5; TRBD1 is a possible D gene (5 bases). Germline V gene sequence: CDR1 LGHNA, CDR2 YNFKEQ. Between the trimmed V and J ends, which lost 4 bases and 6 bases, there was a span of 10 bases. The CDR3 runs 13 residues. The CDR3 DNA follows: TGTGCCAGCAGCCTCTCGGGGGGTCAGCCCCAGCATTTT. Translated: CASSLSGGQPQHF.

The chain recombines TRBV7-9 with TRBJ1-3; D perhaps matches TRBD1 (5 bases). Trimming took 1 base from V and 6 from J, leaving 13 bases between them. Per germline, CDR1 SEHNR and CDR2 FQNEAQ (reference sequence). The CDR3 covers 15 residues. In nucleotides, the CDR3 is TGTGCCAGCAGCTTAGGTCCGGGGGTGGAAAACACCATATATTTT. Amino acid sequence: CASSLGPGVENTIYF.

The CDR3 here is CASSFNLPRSTDTQYF. In DNA form, the CDR3 reads TGCGCCAGCAGCTTTAATCTACCGCGGAGCACAGATACGCAGTATTTT. The V call is TRBV5-1, the J call TRBJ2-3, with D uncertain. CDR1 SGHRS and CDR2 YFSETQ come from the germline V gene. The CDR3 contains 16 residues. V gave up 2 bases and J gave up 0 bases, with 13 bases separating them. Filled out from reference TRBV5-1 and TRBJ2-3, the complete variable domain reads KAGVTQTPRYLIKTRGQQVTLSCSPISGHRSVSWYQQTPGQGLQFLFEYFSETQRNKGNFPGRFSGRQFSNSRSEMNVSTLELGDSALYLCASSFNLPRSTDTQYFGPGTRLTVL.

This chain connects TRBV7-9 to TRBJ2-1, with TRBD2 matching 8 bases. Germline V lookup: CDR1 SEHNR, CDR2 FQNEAQ (reference sequence). V trimming: 2 bases; J trimming: 4 bases; junction bases outside the gene matches: 4. There are 15 residues in the CDR3. CDR3 nucleotides: TGTGCCAGCAGCTTACTTCGGGGGGGATACAATGAGCAGTTCTTC. Encoded protein: CASSLLRGGYNEQFF.

Comment on this clone: Germline is not matched at one junction end, which may reflect a read error. The chain has TRBV7-7 and TRBJ2-1, with TRBD2 matching 9 bases. CDR1 and CDR2 (germline): SSHAT, FNYEAQ (reference sequence). The CDR3 spans 15 residues. CDR3 nucleotides: TGTGCTAGCAGCTTAGTTAGCGGGGGCTACAATGAGCAGTTCTTC. Encoded protein: CASSLVSGGYNEQFF.

V gene TRBV3-1 (or the pseudogene TRBV3-2) combines with J gene TRBJ1-3; D unclear. Looked up from germline, CDR1 is LGHDT and CDR2 is YNNKEL (reference sequence). Trimming took 0 bases from V and 3 from J, leaving 6 bases between them. The CDR3 runs 14 residues. The CDR3 region is CASSQDAGGNTIYF. CDR3 nucleotides: TGTGCCAGCAGCCAAGATGCAGGTGGAAACACCATATATTTT.

V is TRBV5-1 and J is TRBJ2-7; D call uncertain. Germline CDR1 reads SGHRS; CDR2 reads YFSETQ. The CDR3 extends over 14 amino acids. Trimming removed 0 bases at V and 2 bases at J, with 9 bases between. The DNA of the CDR3 is TGCGCCAGCAGCTTGGCCGACGGCCCCTACGAGCAGTACTTC. Protein sequence: CASSLADGPYEQYF.